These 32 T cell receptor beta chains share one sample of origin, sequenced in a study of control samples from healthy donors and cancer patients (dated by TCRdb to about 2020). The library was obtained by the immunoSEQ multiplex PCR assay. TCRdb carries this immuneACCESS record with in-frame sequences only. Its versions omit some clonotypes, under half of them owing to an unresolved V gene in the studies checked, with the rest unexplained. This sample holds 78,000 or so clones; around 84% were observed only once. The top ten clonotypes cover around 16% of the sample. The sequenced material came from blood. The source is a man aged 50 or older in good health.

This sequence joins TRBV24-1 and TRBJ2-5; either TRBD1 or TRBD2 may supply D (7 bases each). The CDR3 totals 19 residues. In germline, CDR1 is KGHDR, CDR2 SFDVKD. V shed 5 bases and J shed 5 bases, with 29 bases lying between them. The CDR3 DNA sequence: TGTGCCACCAGTGGTCTCTCTCTTACCAAGGGAGGGGGCAAGGAGACCCAGTACTTC. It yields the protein CATSGLSLTKGGGKETQYF.

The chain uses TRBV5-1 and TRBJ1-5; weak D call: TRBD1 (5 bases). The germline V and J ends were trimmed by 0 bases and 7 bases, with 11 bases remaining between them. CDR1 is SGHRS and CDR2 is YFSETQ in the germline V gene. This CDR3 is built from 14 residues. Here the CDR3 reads CASSLEGPGQPQHF. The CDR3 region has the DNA TGCGCCAGCAGCTTGGAGGGGCCAGGGCAGCCCCAGCATTTT.

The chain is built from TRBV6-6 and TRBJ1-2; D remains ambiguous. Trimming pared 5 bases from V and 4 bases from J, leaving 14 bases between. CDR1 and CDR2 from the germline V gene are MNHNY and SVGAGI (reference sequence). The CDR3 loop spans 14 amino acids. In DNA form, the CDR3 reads TGTGCCAGCAGTAACCCGGACGGTCTCTATGGCTACACCTTC. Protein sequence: CASSNPDGLYGYTF.

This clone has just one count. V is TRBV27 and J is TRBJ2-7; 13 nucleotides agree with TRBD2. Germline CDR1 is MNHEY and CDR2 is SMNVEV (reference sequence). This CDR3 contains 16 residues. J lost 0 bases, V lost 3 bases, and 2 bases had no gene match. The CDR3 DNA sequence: TGTGCCAGCAGTTTCTGGACTAGCGGGAGCTCCTACGAGCAGTACTTC. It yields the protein CASSFWTSGSSYEQYF.

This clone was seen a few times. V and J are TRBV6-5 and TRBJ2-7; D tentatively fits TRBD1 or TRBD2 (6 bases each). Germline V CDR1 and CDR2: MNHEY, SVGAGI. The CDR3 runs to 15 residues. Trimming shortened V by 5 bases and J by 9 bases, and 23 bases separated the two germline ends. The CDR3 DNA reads TGTGCCAGCAGTACACGGCCGGAATCGGGGGCTAGGCAGTACTTC. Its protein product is CASSTRPESGARQYF.

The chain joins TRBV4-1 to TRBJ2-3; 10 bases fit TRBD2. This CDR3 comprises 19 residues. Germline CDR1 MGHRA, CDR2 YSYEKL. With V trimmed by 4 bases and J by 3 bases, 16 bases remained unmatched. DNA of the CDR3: TGCGCCAGCAGCCCCCCTAACGGGCTAGCGGGAGCGGGGACAGATACGCAGTATTTT. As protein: CASSPPNGLAGAGTDTQYF.

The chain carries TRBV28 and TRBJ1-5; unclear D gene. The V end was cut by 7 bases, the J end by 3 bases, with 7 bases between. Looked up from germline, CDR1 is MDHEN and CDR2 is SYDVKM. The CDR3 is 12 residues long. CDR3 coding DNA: TGTGCCAGCACCCTCTCCAATCAGCCCCAGCATTTT. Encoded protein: CASTLSNQPQHF.

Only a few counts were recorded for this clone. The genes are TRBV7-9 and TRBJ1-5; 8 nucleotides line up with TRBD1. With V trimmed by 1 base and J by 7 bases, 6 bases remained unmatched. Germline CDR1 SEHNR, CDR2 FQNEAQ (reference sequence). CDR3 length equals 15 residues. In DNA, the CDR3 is TGTGCCAGCAGCTTAGGGCAGGGGGCGAACCAGCCCCAGCATTTT. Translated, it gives CASSLGQGANQPQHF.

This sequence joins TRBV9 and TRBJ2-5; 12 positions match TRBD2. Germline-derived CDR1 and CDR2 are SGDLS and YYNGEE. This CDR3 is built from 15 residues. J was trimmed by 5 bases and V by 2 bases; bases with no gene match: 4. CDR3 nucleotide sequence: TGTGCCAGCAGCGTGACTAGCGGGAGTTATGAGACCCAGTACTTC. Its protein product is CASSVTSGSYETQYF. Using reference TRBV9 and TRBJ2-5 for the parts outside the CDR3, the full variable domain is DSGVTQTPKHLITATGQRVTLRCSPRSGDLSVYWYQQSLDQGLQFLIQYYNGEERAKGNILERFSAQQFPDLHSELNLSSLELGDSALYFCASSVTSGSYETQYFGPGTRLLVL.

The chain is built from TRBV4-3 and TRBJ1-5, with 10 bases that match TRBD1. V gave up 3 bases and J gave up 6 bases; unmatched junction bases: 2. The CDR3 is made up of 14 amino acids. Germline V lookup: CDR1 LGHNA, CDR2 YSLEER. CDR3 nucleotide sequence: TGCGCCAGCAGCCAGACAGGGGGCGGTCAGCCCCAGCATTTT. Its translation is CASSQTGGGQPQHF.

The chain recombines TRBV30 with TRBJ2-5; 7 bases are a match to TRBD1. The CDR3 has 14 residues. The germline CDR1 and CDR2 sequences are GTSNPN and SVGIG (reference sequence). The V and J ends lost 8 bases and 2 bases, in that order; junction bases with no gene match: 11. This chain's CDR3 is CAGKNWDRQETQYF. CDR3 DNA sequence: TGTGCCGGAAAAAATTGGGACAGACAAGAGACCCAGTACTTC.

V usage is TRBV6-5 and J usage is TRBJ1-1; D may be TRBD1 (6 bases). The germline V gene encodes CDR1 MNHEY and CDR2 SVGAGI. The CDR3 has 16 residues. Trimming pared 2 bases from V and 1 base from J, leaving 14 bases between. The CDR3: CASSYNQGPRNTEAFF. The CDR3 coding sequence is TGTGCCAGCAGTTACAATCAGGGGCCCAGGAACACTGAAGCTTTCTTT.

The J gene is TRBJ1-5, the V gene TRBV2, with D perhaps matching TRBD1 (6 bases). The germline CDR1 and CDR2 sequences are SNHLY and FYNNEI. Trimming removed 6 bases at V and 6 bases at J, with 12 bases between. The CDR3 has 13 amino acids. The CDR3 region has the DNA TGTGCCAGCAGCAAGGGGGGGGGTCAGCCCCAGCATTTT. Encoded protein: CASSKGGGQPQHF. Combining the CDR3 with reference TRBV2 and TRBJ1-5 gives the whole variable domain EPEVTQTPSHQVTQMGQEVILRCVPISNHLYFYWYRQILGQKVEFLVSFYNNEISEKSEIFDDQFSVERPDGSNFTLKIRSTKLEDSAMYFCASSKGGGQPQHFGDGTRLSIL.

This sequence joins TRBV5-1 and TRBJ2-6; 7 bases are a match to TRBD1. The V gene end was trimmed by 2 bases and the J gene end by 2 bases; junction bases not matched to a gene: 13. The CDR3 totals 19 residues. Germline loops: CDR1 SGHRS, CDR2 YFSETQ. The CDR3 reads CASSFTGALHLAGANVLTF. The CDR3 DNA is TGCGCCAGCAGCTTTACAGGGGCCCTTCACCTCGCTGGGGCCAACGTCCTGACTTTC.

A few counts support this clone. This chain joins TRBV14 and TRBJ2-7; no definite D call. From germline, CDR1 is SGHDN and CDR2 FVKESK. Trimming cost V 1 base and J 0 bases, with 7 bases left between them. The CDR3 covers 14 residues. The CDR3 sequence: CASSQGRNSYEQYF. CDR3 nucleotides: TGTGCCAGCAGCCAAGGACGGAACTCCTACGAGCAGTACTTC.

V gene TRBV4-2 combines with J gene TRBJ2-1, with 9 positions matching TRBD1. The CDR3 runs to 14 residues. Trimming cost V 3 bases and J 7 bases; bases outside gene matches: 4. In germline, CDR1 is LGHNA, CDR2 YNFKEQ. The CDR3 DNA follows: TGTGCCAGCAGCCACCGAGGGACAGGGAATGAGCAGTTCTTC. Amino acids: CASSHRGTGNEQFF.

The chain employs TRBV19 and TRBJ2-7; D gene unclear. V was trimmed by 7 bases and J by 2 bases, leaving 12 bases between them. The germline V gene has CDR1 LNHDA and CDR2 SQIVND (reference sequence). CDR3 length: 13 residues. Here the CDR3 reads CASNDGSAYEQYF. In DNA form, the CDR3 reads TGTGCCAGTAACGACGGATCAGCCTACGAGCAGTACTTC.

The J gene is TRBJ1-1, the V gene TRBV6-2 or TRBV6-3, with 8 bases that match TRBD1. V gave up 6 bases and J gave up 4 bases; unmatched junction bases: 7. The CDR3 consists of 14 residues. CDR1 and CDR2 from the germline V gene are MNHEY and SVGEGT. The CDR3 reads CASSQGAETTEAFF. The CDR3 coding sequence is TGTGCCAGCAGCCAGGGGGCAGAGACCACTGAAGCTTTCTTT.

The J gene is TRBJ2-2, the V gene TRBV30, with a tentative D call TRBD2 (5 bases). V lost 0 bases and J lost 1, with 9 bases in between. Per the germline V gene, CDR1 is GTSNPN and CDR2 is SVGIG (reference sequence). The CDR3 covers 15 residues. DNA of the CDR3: TGTGCCTGGAGTGTGCGGGCTCTGAACACCGGGGAGCTGTTTTTT. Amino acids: CAWSVRALNTGELFF.

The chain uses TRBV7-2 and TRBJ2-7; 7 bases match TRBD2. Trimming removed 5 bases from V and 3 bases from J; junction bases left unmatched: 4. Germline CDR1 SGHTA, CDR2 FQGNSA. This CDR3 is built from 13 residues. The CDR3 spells CASSPRGVYEQYF. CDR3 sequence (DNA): TGTGCCAGCAGCCCCCGGGGGGTCTACGAGCAGTACTTC.

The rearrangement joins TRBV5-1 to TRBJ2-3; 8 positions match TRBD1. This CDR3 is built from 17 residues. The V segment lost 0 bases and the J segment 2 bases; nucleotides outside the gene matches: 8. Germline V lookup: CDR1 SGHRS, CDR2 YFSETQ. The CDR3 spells CASSLEGQATSTDTQYF. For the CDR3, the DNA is TGCGCCAGCAGCTTGGAGGGACAGGCTACTTCCACAGATACGCAGTATTTT.

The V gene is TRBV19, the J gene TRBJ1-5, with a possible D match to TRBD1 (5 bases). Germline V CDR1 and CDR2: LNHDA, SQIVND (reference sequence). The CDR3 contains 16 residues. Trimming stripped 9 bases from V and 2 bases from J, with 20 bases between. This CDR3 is CASTTMGHWGNQPQHF. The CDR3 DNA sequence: TGTGCCAGCACCACTATGGGGCATTGGGGCAATCAGCCCCAGCATTTT.

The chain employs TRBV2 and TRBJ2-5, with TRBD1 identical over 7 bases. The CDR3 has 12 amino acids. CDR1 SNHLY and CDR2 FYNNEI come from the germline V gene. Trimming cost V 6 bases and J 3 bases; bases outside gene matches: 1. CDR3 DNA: TGTGCCAGCAGGGGGACAGAAGAGACCCAGTACTTC. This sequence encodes CASRGTEETQYF.

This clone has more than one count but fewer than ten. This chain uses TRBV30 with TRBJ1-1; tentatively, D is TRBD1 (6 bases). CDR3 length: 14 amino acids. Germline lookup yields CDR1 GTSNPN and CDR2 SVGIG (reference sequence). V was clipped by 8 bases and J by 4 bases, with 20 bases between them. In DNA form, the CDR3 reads TGTGCCCGGACTAACGCAGGGGCCGCCACTGAAGCTTTCTTT. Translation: CARTNAGAATEAFF.

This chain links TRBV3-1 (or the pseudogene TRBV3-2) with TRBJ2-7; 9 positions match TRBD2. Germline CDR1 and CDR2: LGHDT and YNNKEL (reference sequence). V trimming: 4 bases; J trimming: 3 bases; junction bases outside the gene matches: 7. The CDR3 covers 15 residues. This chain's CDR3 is CASSLLAGAHYEQYF. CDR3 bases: TGTGCCAGCAGCCTCTTAGCGGGAGCCCACTACGAGCAGTACTTC.

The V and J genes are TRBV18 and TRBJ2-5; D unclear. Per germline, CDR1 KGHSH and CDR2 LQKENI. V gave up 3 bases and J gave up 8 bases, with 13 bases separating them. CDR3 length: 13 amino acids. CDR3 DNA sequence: TGTGCCAGCTCACCGTCGTCTTCGGGCACCCAGTACTTC. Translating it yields CASSPSSSGTQYF.

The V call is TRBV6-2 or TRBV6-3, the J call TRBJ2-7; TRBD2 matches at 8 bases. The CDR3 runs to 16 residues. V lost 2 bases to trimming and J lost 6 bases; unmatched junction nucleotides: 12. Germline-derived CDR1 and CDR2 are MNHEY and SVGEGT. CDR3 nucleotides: TGTGCCAGCAGTTACGGGCCGGGACTAGTCCTAATCGAGCAGTACTTC. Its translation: CASSYGPGLVLIEQYF.

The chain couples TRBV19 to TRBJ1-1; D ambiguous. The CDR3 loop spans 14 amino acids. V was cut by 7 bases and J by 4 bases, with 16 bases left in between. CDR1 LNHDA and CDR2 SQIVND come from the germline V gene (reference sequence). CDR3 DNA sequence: TGTGCCAGTATAAATTACGGCAGTGGCACTGAAGCTTTCTTT. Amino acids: CASINYGSGTEAFF.

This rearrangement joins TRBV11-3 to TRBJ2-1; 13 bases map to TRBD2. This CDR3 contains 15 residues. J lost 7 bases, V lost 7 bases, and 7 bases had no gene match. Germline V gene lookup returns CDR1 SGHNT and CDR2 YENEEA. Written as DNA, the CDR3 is TGTGCCAGCACCCGGACTAGCGGGAGCCAAAATGAGCAGTTCTTC. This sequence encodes CASTRTSGSQNEQFF.

This CDR3 is CAWSGSRDRVYGYTF. CDR3 bases: TGTGCCTGGAGTGGTTCAAGGGACAGAGTCTATGGCTACACCTTC. The J gene is TRBJ1-2, the V gene TRBV30, with 7 bases identical to TRBD1. The CDR3 is 15 residues long. Per the germline V gene, CDR1 is GTSNPN and CDR2 is SVGIG (reference sequence). The J segment lost 4 bases and the V segment lost 1 base, leaving 9 bases of the junction unmatched.

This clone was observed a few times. Here the CDR3 DNA reads TGCAGCGTTGAGACGCCGGGACGGCGCTCTGGGGCCAACGTCCTGACTTTC. It specifies CSVETPGRRSGANVLTF. The chain links TRBV29-1 to TRBJ2-6, with D perhaps being TRBD1 or TRBD2 (5 bases each). This CDR3 has 17 residues. The ends were cut back, 3 bases at V and 0 bases at J, with 15 bases in the middle. Germline CDR1 reads SQVTM; CDR2 reads ANQGSEA.

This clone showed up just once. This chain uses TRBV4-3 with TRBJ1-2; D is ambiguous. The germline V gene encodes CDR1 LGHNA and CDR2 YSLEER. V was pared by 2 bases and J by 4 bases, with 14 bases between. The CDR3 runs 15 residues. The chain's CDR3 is CASSQNLGEGYGYTF. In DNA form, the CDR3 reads TGCGCCAGCAGCCAAAACCTCGGGGAGGGCTATGGCTACACCTTC.